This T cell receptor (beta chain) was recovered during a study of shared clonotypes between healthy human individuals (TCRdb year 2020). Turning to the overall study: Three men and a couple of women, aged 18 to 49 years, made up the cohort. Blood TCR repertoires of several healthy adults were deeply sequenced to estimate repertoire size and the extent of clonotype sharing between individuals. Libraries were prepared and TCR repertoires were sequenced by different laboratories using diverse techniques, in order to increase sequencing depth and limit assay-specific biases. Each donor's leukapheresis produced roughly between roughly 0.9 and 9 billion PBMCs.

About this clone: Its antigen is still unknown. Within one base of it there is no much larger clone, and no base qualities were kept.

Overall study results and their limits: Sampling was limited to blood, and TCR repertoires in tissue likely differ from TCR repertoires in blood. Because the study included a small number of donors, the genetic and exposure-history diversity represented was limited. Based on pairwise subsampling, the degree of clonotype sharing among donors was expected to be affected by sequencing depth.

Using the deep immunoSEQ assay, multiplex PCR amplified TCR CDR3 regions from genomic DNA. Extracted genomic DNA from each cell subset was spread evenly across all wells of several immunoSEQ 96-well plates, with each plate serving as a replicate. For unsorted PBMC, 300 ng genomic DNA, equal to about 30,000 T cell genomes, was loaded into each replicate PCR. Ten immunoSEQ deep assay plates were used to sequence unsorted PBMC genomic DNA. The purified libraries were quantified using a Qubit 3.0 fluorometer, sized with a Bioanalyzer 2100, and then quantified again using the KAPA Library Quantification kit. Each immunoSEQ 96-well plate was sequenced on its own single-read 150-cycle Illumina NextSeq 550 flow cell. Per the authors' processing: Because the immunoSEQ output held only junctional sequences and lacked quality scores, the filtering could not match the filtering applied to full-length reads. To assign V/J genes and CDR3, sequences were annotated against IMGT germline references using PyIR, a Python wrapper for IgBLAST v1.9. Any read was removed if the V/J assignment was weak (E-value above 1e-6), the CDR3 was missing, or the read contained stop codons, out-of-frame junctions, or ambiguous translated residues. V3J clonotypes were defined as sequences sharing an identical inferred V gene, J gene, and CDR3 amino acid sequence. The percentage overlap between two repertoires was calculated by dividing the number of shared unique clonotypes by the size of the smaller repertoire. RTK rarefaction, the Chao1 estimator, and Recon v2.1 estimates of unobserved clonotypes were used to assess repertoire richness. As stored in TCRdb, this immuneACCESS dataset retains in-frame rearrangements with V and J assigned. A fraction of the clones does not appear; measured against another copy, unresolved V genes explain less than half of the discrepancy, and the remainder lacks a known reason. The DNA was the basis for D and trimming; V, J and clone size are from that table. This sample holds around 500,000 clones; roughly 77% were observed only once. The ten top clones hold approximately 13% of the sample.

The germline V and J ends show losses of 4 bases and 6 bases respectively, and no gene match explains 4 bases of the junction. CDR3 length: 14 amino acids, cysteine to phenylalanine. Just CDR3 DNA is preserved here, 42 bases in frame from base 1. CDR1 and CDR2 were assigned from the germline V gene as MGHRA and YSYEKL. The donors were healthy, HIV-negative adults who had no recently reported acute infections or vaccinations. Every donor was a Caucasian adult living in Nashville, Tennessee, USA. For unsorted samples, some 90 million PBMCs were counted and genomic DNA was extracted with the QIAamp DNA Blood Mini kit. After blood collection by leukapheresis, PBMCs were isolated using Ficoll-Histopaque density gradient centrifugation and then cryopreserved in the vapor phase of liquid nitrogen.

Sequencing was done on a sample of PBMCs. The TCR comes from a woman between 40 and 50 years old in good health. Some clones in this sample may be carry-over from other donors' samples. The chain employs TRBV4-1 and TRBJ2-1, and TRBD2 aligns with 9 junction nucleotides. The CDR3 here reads CASSPLAGVNEQFF. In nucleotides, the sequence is TGCGCCAGCAGCCCACTAGCGGGCGTCAATGAGCAGTTCTTC.